These 22 T cell receptor beta chains were sequenced from one sample in a study of blood T cell repertoires in COVID-19. The data were produced by immunoSEQ multiplex PCR, yet TCRdb's version contains in-frame clones alone and is incomplete. The table records about 240,000 clones, over 70% of them present only once. The sequencing input was peripheral blood. The receptor source for this set is a woman of 80 years or more with acute or convalescent COVID-19.

This clone is a singleton in its sample. The V and J genes are TRBV27 and TRBJ1-5; TRBD1 agrees at 9 bases. CDR1 and CDR2 (germline): MNHEY, SMNVEV (reference sequence). The CDR3 is 15 amino acids. With 5 bases clipped from V and 6 bases from J, the junction kept 8 bases outside the gene matches. For the CDR3, the DNA is TGTGCCAGCAGTCCTCGGGACAGGGCGATTCAGCCCCAGCATTTT. Translated, it gives CASSPRDRAIQPQHF.

The chain recombines TRBV6-1 with TRBJ2-5; TRBD1 matches at 11 bases. From germline, CDR1 is MNHNS and CDR2 SASEGT. With 3 bases clipped from V and 10 bases from J, the junction kept 7 bases outside the gene matches. CDR3 length: 14 amino acids. Written as DNA, the CDR3 is TGTGCCAGCAGTGACGGACAGGGGGCGAGGGTCCAGTACTTC. Residues: CASSDGQGARVQYF.

This clone was counted between two and nine times. Other DNA sequences in this specimen translate into the identical CDR3. The chain recombines TRBV4-1 with TRBJ1-4, with a possible D match to TRBD1 (5 bases). V was cut by 3 bases and J by 8 bases, with 13 bases left in between. Germline assignment: CDR1 MGHRA and CDR2 YSYEKL. This CDR3 spans 14 amino acids. CDR3 sequence (DNA): TGCGCCAGCAGCCAGGGGGGTTTAGGGGAAAAACTGTTTTTT. Protein product: CASSQGGLGEKLFF.

This clone was found once. V usage is TRBV4-3 and J usage is TRBJ2-1; 8 nucleotides match TRBD1. V gave up 6 bases and J gave up 8 bases; unmatched junction bases: 3. The CDR3 has 12 amino acids. From germline, CDR1 is LGHNA and CDR2 YSLEER. CDR3 amino acids: CASSRQGYEQFF. The CDR3 DNA reads as TGCGCCAGCAGTCGACAGGGGTATGAGCAGTTCTTC.

The chain has TRBV18 and TRBJ2-2; D possibly corresponds to TRBD1 (6 bases). CDR3 length equals 16 residues. CDR1 and CDR2 from the germline V gene are KGHSH and LQKENI. V was cut by 0 bases and J by 1 base, with 9 bases left in between. In nucleotides, the CDR3 is TGTGCCAGCTCACCACCGGTCAGGGGGAACACCGGGGAGCTGTTTTTT. Translation gives CASSPPVRGNTGELFF.

The chain recombines TRBV6-5 with TRBJ1-1; 10 positions agree with TRBD1. J lost 5 bases, V lost 6 bases, and 3 bases had no gene match. Germline CDR1 and CDR2: MNHEY and SVGAGI. This CDR3 spans 13 amino acids. Here the CDR3 DNA reads TGTGCCAGCAGGGGGACAGGGGTAACTGAAGCTTTCTTT. This sequence encodes CASRGTGVTEAFF.

The chain uses TRBV11-2 and TRBJ2-1; TRBD2 aligns across 14 bases. The CDR3 sequence is 18 residues long. J was trimmed by 9 bases and V by 4 bases; bases with no gene match: 14. Germline-derived CDR1 and CDR2 are SGHAT and FQNNGV. In DNA form, the CDR3 reads TGTGCCAGCAGCTCGTGGACACCCGGACTAGCGGGAGGTTCTGAGCAGTTCTTC. It translates to CASSSWTPGLAGGSEQFF.

The chain uses TRBV3-1 (or the pseudogene TRBV3-2) and TRBJ2-5; 7 bases align to TRBD2. The CDR3 length is 16 residues. Germline values: CDR1 LGHDT, CDR2 YNNKEL (reference sequence). The ends lost 2 bases at V and 2 bases at J; junction bases unmatched: 8. The DNA of the CDR3 is TGTGCCAGCAGCCAAATTAGAGCGGGAAGGCAAGAGACCCAGTACTTC. As protein: CASSQIRAGRQETQYF.

V gene TRBV28 combines with J gene TRBJ1-5; perhaps TRBD1 as D (5 bases). Looked up from germline, CDR1 is MDHEN and CDR2 is SYDVKM. Trimming left V 5 bases short and J 6 bases short, with 14 bases between. This CDR3 has 14 residues. The CDR3 here is CASSAGWSSQPQHF. In nucleotides, the CDR3 is TGTGCCAGCAGTGCAGGGTGGTCTAGTCAGCCCCAGCATTTT.

This chain uses TRBV2 with TRBJ2-7, with 8 bases aligning to TRBD1. J was trimmed by 0 bases and V by 6 bases; bases with no gene match: 4. The CDR3 is 14 amino acids. Looked up from germline, CDR1 is SNHLY and CDR2 is FYNNEI. CDR3 residues: CASRPGQASYEQYF. DNA of the CDR3: TGTGCCAGCAGGCCGGGACAGGCCTCCTACGAGCAGTACTTC.

The chain carries TRBV19 and TRBJ1-2; TRBD1 agrees at 7 bases. The CDR3 is made up of 15 amino acids. Unmatched junction bases numbered 7, after V lost 3 bases and J lost 3 bases. Germline V lookup: CDR1 LNHDA, CDR2 SQIVND (reference sequence). CDR3 residues: CASSIVGGTDYGYTF. CDR3 DNA: TGTGCCAGTAGTATCGTCGGAGGGACAGACTATGGCTACACCTTC.

The DNA of the CDR3 is TGTGCCAGCAGTCACCGGGACACACAAAAACTGTTTTTT. Translating it yields CASSHRDTQKLFF. The rearrangement uses TRBV7-9 and TRBJ1-4, with a possible D match to TRBD1 (6 bases). Germline loops: CDR1 SEHNR, CDR2 FQNEAQ (reference sequence). Trimming left V 6 bases short and J 9 bases short, with 14 bases between. The CDR3 totals 13 residues. The variable domain in full, completed from reference TRBV7-9 and TRBJ1-4, reads DTGVSQNPRHKITKRGQNVTFRCDPISEHNRLYWYRQTLGQGPEFLTYFQNEAQLEKSRLLSDRFSAERPKGSFSTLEIQRTEQGDSAMYLCASSHRDTQKLFFGSGTQLSVL.

This rearrangement joins TRBV6-5 to TRBJ1-2; tentative D call: TRBD1 (5 bases). V gave up 5 bases and J gave up 3 bases, with 10 bases separating them. Germline V gene data show CDR1 as MNHEY and CDR2 as SVGAGI. This CDR3 has 13 residues. CDR3: CASSPQGDYGYTF. The CDR3 DNA reads TGTGCCAGCAGTCCCCAGGGCGACTATGGCTACACCTTC.

This clone appeared once. The rearrangement joins TRBV11-3 to TRBJ1-1; 9 bases align to TRBD1. Germline loops: CDR1 SGHNT, CDR2 YENEEA. The length of the CDR3 is 16 residues. V lost 4 bases to trimming and J lost 5 bases; unmatched junction nucleotides: 11. The DNA for the CDR3 is TGTGCCAGCAGCTCCGCCTTCGACAGGGGGAGAACTGAAGCTTTCTTT. Its protein is CASSSAFDRGRTEAFF.

This clone came up many times. The rearrangement links TRBV5-1 to TRBJ2-1; 8 nucleotides line up with TRBD2. Per the germline V gene, CDR1 is SGHRS and CDR2 is YFSETQ. V shed 2 bases, J shed 2 bases, and the junction held 6 bases outside the gene matches. The CDR3 length is 16 residues. This chain's CDR3 is CASSLPLAGAYNEQFF. CDR3 DNA: TGCGCCAGCAGCTTACCCCTAGCGGGCGCCTACAATGAGCAGTTCTTC. Full variable domain (outside the CDR3, taken from reference TRBV5-1 and TRBJ2-1): KAGVTQTPRYLIKTRGQQVTLSCSPISGHRSVSWYQQTPGQGLQFLFEYFSETQRNKGNFPGRFSGRQFSNSRSEMNVSTLELGDSALYLCASSLPLAGAYNEQFFGPGTRLTVL.

The V call is TRBV7-3, the J call TRBJ2-7; TRBD1 is a possible D gene (7 bases). V was clipped by 4 bases and J by 4 bases, with 23 bases between them. The CDR3 totals 17 residues. The germline V gene encodes CDR1 SGHTA and CDR2 FQGTGA. CDR3 coding DNA: TGTGCCAGCAGCTCCCAGGCCCCCTCACAGGGGAGGTACGAGCAGTACTTC. The encoded protein is CASSSQAPSQGRYEQYF.

There are a few counts of this clone. The rearrangement uses TRBV5-1 and TRBJ2-3; D gene ambiguous. This CDR3 is built from 14 residues. V lost 0 bases and J 3 bases, leaving 8 bases between the germline ends. Germline-derived CDR1 and CDR2 are SGHRS and YFSETQ. The CDR3 protein is CASSLGGTTDTQYF. For the CDR3, the DNA is TGCGCCAGCAGCTTGGGAGGTACTACAGATACGCAGTATTTT.

The chain joins TRBV3-1 (or the pseudogene TRBV3-2) to TRBJ1-1, with a tentative D call TRBD1 (6 bases). The germline V gene encodes CDR1 LGHDT and CDR2 YNNKEL (reference sequence). V was pared by 4 bases and J by 4 bases, with 10 bases between. The CDR3 consists of 13 residues. The CDR3 region is CASSLTGSTEAFF. The CDR3, as DNA: TGTGCCAGCAGCCTTACAGGGTCCACTGAAGCTTTCTTT.

The genes are TRBV5-4 and TRBJ2-7; 7 bases map to TRBD1. The CDR3 is made up of 14 amino acids. The germline V gene encodes CDR1 SGHNT and CDR2 YYREEE (reference sequence). Trimming removed 4 bases from V and 4 bases from J; junction bases left unmatched: 8. The CDR3 DNA follows: TGTGCCAGCAGCCTCGGGACAGCATCATACGAGCAGTACTTC. Its protein product is CASSLGTASYEQYF.

The gene calls are TRBV9 and TRBJ2-1, with TRBD2 matching 9 bases. The CDR3 loop spans 15 amino acids. In germline, CDR1 is SGDLS, CDR2 YYNGEE. J gave up 2 bases and V 4 bases, and 4 bases lay outside the gene matches. CDR3 sequence: CASSLGTSTYNEQFF. CDR3 nucleotide sequence: TGTGCCAGCAGCCTCGGGACTAGCACCTACAATGAGCAGTTCTTC.

The J gene is TRBJ1-6, the V gene TRBV27; TRBD1 matches at 9 bases. CDR1 is MNHEY and CDR2 is SMNVEV in the germline V gene (reference sequence). With V trimmed by 2 bases and J by 7 bases, 3 bases remained unmatched. The CDR3 extends over 15 amino acids. DNA for the CDR3: TGTGCCAGCAGTTTACTCGGGACAGGGAATTCACCCCTCCACTTT. Translated: CASSLLGTGNSPLHF.

The rearrangement joins TRBV6-5 to TRBJ2-7; TRBD2 matches at 12 bases. The CDR3 length is 15 residues. After removal of 6 bases from V and 7 bases from J, the junction contained 10 bases not matched to a gene. Germline CDR1 is MNHEY and CDR2 is SVGAGI. The chain's CDR3 is CASSQPGLAGREQYF. The CDR3 DNA reads as TGTGCCAGCAGCCAACCGGGACTAGCGGGTAGAGAGCAGTACTTC.